One and the same sample provided the 27 T cell receptor beta chains below, sequenced in a study of blood T cell repertoires in COVID-19. Method: immunoSEQ multiplex PCR; TCRdb's copy keeps in-frame clones and lacks some. The sample has hundreds of thousands of clones; approximately 80% are singletons. Sequences were obtained from peripheral blood. The receptors derive from a middle-aged man with acute or convalescent COVID-19.

The genes are TRBV7-8 and TRBJ1-5; D possibly corresponds to TRBD1 (6 bases). Germline V gives CDR1 SGHVS, CDR2 FQNEAQ. Between the trimmed V and J ends, which lost 4 bases and 6 bases, there was a span of 10 bases. The CDR3 sequence is 13 residues long. This CDR3 is CASSSAGAQPQHF. CDR3 DNA: TGTGCCAGCAGCTCAGCGGGGGCTCAGCCCCAGCATTTT.

The rearrangement joins TRBV6-5 to TRBJ2-2; tentatively, D is TRBD2 (5 bases). The ends were cut back, 6 bases at V and 2 bases at J, with 10 bases in the middle. CDR3 size: 14 residues. CDR1 and CDR2 from the germline V gene are MNHEY and SVGAGI. Here the CDR3 DNA reads TGTGCCAGCAGAGCGGACCCCAACACCGGGGAGCTGTTTTTT. Protein sequence: CASRADPNTGELFF.

The V gene is TRBV19, the J gene TRBJ1-5, with TRBD1 matching 7 bases. The germline gives CDR1 LNHDA, CDR2 SQIVND (reference sequence). The V and J ends lost 7 bases and 0 bases, in that order; junction bases with no gene match: 9. CDR3 length: 16 residues. The CDR3 spells CASNRRGSDSNQPQHF. The CDR3 DNA reads TGTGCCAGTAATCGCAGGGGGTCGGATAGCAATCAGCCCCAGCATTTT.

This clone came up a few times. V gene TRBV10-3 combines with J gene TRBJ1-1, with a weak D call TRBD1 (6 bases). Trimming took off 6 bases at V and 1 base at J, with 9 bases between the two ends. Germline CDR1 and CDR2: ENHRY and SYGVKD. This CDR3 has 13 residues. This CDR3 is CAIRTGPNTEAFF. The DNA for the CDR3 is TGTGCCATCAGAACAGGGCCGAACACTGAAGCTTTCTTT.

Turning to this clone: A much larger clone differs from this one at a single base, so this may be a read error. Other DNA variants within this sample encode the same CDR3. This chain links TRBV4-2 with TRBJ2-3; 8 nucleotides agree with TRBD2. CDR1 is LGHNA, CDR2 YNFKEQ, per germline. The CDR3 spans 17 residues. The CDR3 is CASSQERGSGTTDTQYF. DNA for the CDR3: TGTGCCAGCAGTCAAGAGAGGGGTAGCGGGACCACAGATACGCAGTATTTT.

V and J are TRBV5-8 and TRBJ2-7, with 8 bases matching TRBD1. J lost 3 bases, V lost 4 bases, and 3 bases had no gene match. Looked up from germline, CDR1 is SGHTS and CDR2 is YDEGEE. The CDR3 is made up of 13 amino acids. The CDR3 bases are TGTGCCAGCAGCCTGGGACAGGACTACGAGCAGTACTTC. It specifies CASSLGQDYEQYF.

This clone was counted between two and nine times. This chain's CDR3 is CASSWLGNIQYF. The CDR3 DNA sequence: TGTGCCAGCAGCTGGCTAGGTAACATTCAGTACTTC. The V call is TRBV11-2, the J call TRBJ2-4, with D unresolved. Germline values: CDR1 SGHAT, CDR2 FQNNGV. Trimming stripped 4 bases from V and 7 bases from J, with 8 bases between. The CDR3 has 12 residues.

The sample holds a few counts of this clone. The gene calls are TRBV29-1 and TRBJ1-2; 8 positions match TRBD1. Trimming removed 6 bases from V and 8 bases from J; junction bases left unmatched: 5. Germline CDR1 and CDR2: SQVTM and ANQGSEA. CDR3 length: 11 residues. CDR3 protein: CSVQGAGGYTF. The CDR3, as DNA: TGCAGCGTCCAGGGGGCTGGGGGCTACACCTTC.

This chain uses TRBV30 with TRBJ1-1; unclear D gene. Germline CDR1 is GTSNPN and CDR2 is SVGIG (reference sequence). CDR3 size: 11 residues. V lost 5 bases, J lost 7 bases, and 11 bases lay in between. The CDR3 DNA is TGTGCCTGGGCAAACACAGTTGAAGCTTTCTTT. It encodes CAWANTVEAFF.

This chain connects TRBV13 to TRBJ2-5, with a possible D match to TRBD2 (5 bases). This CDR3 spans 14 amino acids. Per the germline V gene, CDR1 is PRHDT and CDR2 is FYEKMQ (reference sequence). Between the trimmed V and J ends, which lost 5 bases and 2 bases, there was a span of 12 bases. The chain's CDR3 is CASSHSGRQETQYF. The CDR3 DNA reads as TGTGCCAGCAGCCACAGCGGACGTCAAGAGACCCAGTACTTC.

This chain joins TRBV11-3 and TRBJ2-2, with D perhaps matching TRBD2 (5 bases). Germline CDR1 and CDR2: SGHNT and YENEEA. The V gene lost 4 bases and the J gene lost 6 bases, with 12 bases spanning the gap. CDR3 length equals 14 residues. This CDR3 is CASSWSRGAGELFF. The CDR3 bases are TGTGCCAGCAGCTGGTCACGGGGTGCCGGGGAGCTGTTTTTT.

The V call is TRBV5-1, the J call TRBJ1-4, with 8 bases aligning to TRBD1. Germline CDR1 is SGHRS and CDR2 is YFSETQ. V shed 0 bases, J shed 4 bases, and the junction held 2 bases outside the gene matches. CDR3 length: 15 residues. CDR3 DNA: TGCGCCAGCAGCTTGGGAGGACAGGGTAATGAAAAACTGTTTTTT. It specifies CASSLGGQGNEKLFF.

This clone appeared a single time. This chain joins TRBV11-2 and TRBJ1-1; weak D call: TRBD1 (5 bases). This CDR3 is built from 14 residues. The germline V gene encodes CDR1 SGHAT and CDR2 FQNNGV. The V end lost 6 bases, the J end lost 6 bases, and 17 bases lay between the germline ends. The CDR3 sequence: CASSYWRGGSEAFF. The CDR3 DNA reads as TGTGCCAGCAGTTATTGGAGGGGAGGGTCTGAAGCTTTCTTT.

This chain joins TRBV15 and TRBJ2-5; TRBD2 might be the D (6 bases). The V end lost 0 bases, the J end lost 5 bases, and 13 bases lay between the germline ends. Germline-derived CDR1 and CDR2 are LNHNV and YYDKDF (reference sequence). This CDR3 contains 15 residues. The CDR3 nucleotides read TGTGCCACCAGCAGAGATATGGCGGGAAGTGAGACCCAGTACTTC. Protein sequence: CATSRDMAGSETQYF.

This clone was picked up a small number of times. The CDR3 here is CASFTGGVETEAFF. Written as DNA, the CDR3 is TGTGCCAGTTTTACAGGGGGAGTCGAGACTGAAGCTTTCTTT. The chain joins TRBV6-5 to TRBJ1-1; 8 bases fit TRBD1. CDR3 size: 14 residues. V lost 9 bases to trimming and J lost 5 bases; unmatched junction nucleotides: 11. Germline V gene sequence: CDR1 MNHEY, CDR2 SVGAGI.

The chain employs TRBV4-1 and TRBJ2-2, with TRBD2 matching over 12 bases. Germline-derived CDR1 and CDR2 are MGHRA and YSYEKL. CDR3 length: 18 residues. V was pared by 0 bases and J by 7 bases, with 9 bases of the junction left unmatched. The CDR3 protein is CASSQEVLAGGLGGELFF. CDR3 bases: TGCGCCAGCAGCCAAGAGGTCCTAGCGGGAGGGCTGGGCGGGGAGCTGTTTTTT.

The CDR3 DNA reads TGTGCCAGCAGATACCGGGACAGGGGATCTGGAAACACCATATATTTT. Its translation: CASRYRDRGSGNTIYF. The chain recombines TRBV7-2 with TRBJ1-3; 10 nucleotides match TRBD1. Trimming at V came to 6 bases and at J to 1 base, leaving 6 bases not matched to a gene. The CDR3 sequence is 16 residues long. The germline gives CDR1 SGHTA, CDR2 FQGNSA.

This chain links TRBV18 with TRBJ1-1; 7 nucleotides match TRBD1. The CDR3 runs to 15 residues. Per the germline V gene, CDR1 is KGHSH and CDR2 is LQKENI. V was clipped by 6 bases and J by 1 base; unmatched bases: 8. In DNA, the CDR3 is TGTGCCAGCTCTTTTTGGGACAGTGGGAACACTGAAGCTTTCTTT. Its protein product is CASSFWDSGNTEAFF. Filled out from reference TRBV18 and TRBJ1-1, the complete variable domain reads NAGVMQNPRHLVRRRGQEARLRCSPMKGHSHVYWYRQLPEEGLKFMVYLQKENIIDESGMPKERFSAEFPKEGPSILRIQQVVRGDSAAYFCASSFWDSGNTEAFFGQGTRLTVV.

V gene TRBV25-1 combines with J gene TRBJ2-5; TRBD2 aligns across 11 bases. The CDR3 totals 16 residues. Germline V CDR1 and CDR2: MGHDK, SYGVNS. Unmatched junction bases numbered 8, after V lost 6 bases and J lost 2 bases. The CDR3 DNA sequence: TGTGCCAGCAGCCCCGGGACTAGCGGAACACAAGAGACCCAGTACTTC. Amino acid sequence: CASSPGTSGTQETQYF. Together with reference TRBV25-1 and TRBJ2-5, the CDR3 gives the full variable domain: EADIYQTPRYLVIGTGKKITLECSQTMGHDKMYWYQQDPGMELHLIHYSYGVNSTEKGDLSSESTVSRIRTEHFPLTLESARPSHTSQYLCASSPGTSGTQETQYFGPGTRLLVL.

In the case of this clone: The sample holds other DNA sequences that translate to the same CDR3. This chain connects TRBV19 to TRBJ2-2; TRBD2 agrees at 13 bases. The CDR3 consists of 16 residues. Germline CDR1 and CDR2: LNHDA and SQIVND (reference sequence). After removal of 1 base from V and 5 bases from J, the junction contained 1 base not matched to a gene. The CDR3 DNA reads TGTGCCAGTAGTATAGGACTAGCGGGAGGAACCGGGGAGCTGTTTTTT. Translation gives CASSIGLAGGTGELFF.

On this clone: At one of its ends the junction is not consistent with the germline gene, which may arise from a read error. The V and J genes are TRBV5-1 and TRBJ2-2; D uncertain. The length of the CDR3 is 13 residues. CDR1 SGHRS and CDR2 YFSETQ come from the germline V gene. The CDR3 nucleotides are TGCGCCAGCAGCTCCCCGCTAACCGAGGAGCTGTTTTTT. Encoded protein: CASSSPLTEELFF.

This sequence joins TRBV5-1 and TRBJ2-5; TRBD2 matches at 13 bases. Looked up from germline, CDR1 is SGHRS and CDR2 is YFSETQ. The CDR3 sequence is 16 residues long. Trimming at V came to 4 bases and at J to 1 base, leaving 4 bases not matched to a gene. The chain's CDR3 is CASSLRLAGGQETQYF. CDR3 DNA sequence: TGCGCCAGCAGCCTTCGACTAGCGGGAGGCCAAGAGACCCAGTACTTC.

V gene TRBV30 combines with J gene TRBJ2-7; no definite D call. The CDR3 sequence is 12 residues long. V lost 5 bases, J lost 5 bases, and 13 bases lay in between. In germline, CDR1 is GTSNPN, CDR2 SVGIG (reference sequence). CDR3 coding DNA: TGTGCCTGGGGGTCGAATGAGAACGAGCAGTACTTC. Translation gives CAWGSNENEQYF.

The CDR3 sequence: CASSADKNTEAFF. CDR3 nucleotides: TGTGCCAGCAGCGCAGACAAGAACACTGAAGCTTTCTTT. The chain has TRBV9 and TRBJ1-1; D is ambiguous. Per the germline V gene, CDR1 is SGDLS and CDR2 is YYNGEE. Trimming took 3 bases from V and 1 from J, leaving 7 bases between them. The CDR3 is 13 amino acids.

For this clone: The sample carries other DNA sequences with the same CDR3. This chain connects TRBV27 to TRBJ2-7, with D possibly TRBD2 on 5 matching bases. V was shortened by 2 bases and J by 1 base, with 6 bases between the two germline ends. Germline loops: CDR1 MNHEY, CDR2 SMNVEV (reference sequence). The CDR3 consists of 13 residues. This CDR3 reads CASSLEGSYEQYF. As DNA, the CDR3 is TGTGCCAGCAGTTTAGAGGGATCCTACGAGCAGTACTTC.

This rearrangement joins TRBV9 to TRBJ2-5, with a possible D match to TRBD2 (6 bases). Germline V lookup: CDR1 SGDLS, CDR2 YYNGEE. V dropped 4 bases and J dropped 4 bases, with 20 bases sitting between them. This CDR3 is 16 amino acids long. As DNA, the CDR3 is TGTGCCAGCAGCCCCCGGACGGGAGAGAGAGGAGAGACCCAGTACTTC. Translating gives CASSPRTGERGETQYF.

The chain uses TRBV6-4 and TRBJ2-1, with TRBD2 matching 14 bases. With 4 bases clipped from V and 5 bases from J, the junction kept 1 base outside the gene matches. CDR1 is MRHNA, CDR2 SNTAGT, per germline. This CDR3 has 15 residues. The CDR3 is CASSGLAGGNNEQFF. DNA of the CDR3: TGTGCCAGCAGTGGACTAGCGGGAGGGAACAATGAGCAGTTCTTC.